This TCR beta chain was found in a study of early T cells in non-severe SARS-CoV-2 infection. Study-wide results and caveats: Lookups in VDJdb leaned toward anti-spike CD8 responses and missed private and CD4 specificities.

Individual cDNA molecules carried attached unique molecular identifiers. TCRdb ran MiXCR on the 5' RACE reads and lists one entry per CDR3 protein. Of 64,000 or so distinct CDR3 sequences in the sample, about 10% were seen once. A few counts support this clonotype. Antigen: not known. The CDR3 extends over 17 amino acids. Germline CDR1 SGHVS, CDR2 FQNEAQ. With V trimmed by 2 bases and J by 7 bases, 10 bases remained unmatched. The receptor comes from an adult who was a healthcare worker with PCR-confirmed SARS-CoV-2 infection or an uninfected control (not recorded which). The V and J genes are TRBV7-8 and TRBJ2-3; TRBD2 matches at 12 bases. The source was whole blood, collected at baseline. DNA of the CDR3: TGTGCCAGCAGCTTACCCACTAGCGGGGGGTTTCCACATACGCAGTATTTT. Its protein product is CASSLPTSGGFPHTQYF. The entire variable domain, with the rest obtained from reference TRBV7-8 and TRBJ2-3, is as follows: GAGVSQSPRYKVAKRGQDVALRCDPISGHVSLFWYQQALGQGPEFLTYFQNEAQLDKSGLPSDRFFAERPEGSVSTLKIQRTQQEDSAVYLCASSLPTSGGFPHTQYFGPGTRLTVL.